The clone carrying this T cell receptor beta chain occurred a few times. The target antigen is unknown. The sample originates from a study of CD8+ T cells in alopecia areata. Notes on the study in general: There were many expanded lesional clones persisting in scalp and blood during tofacitinib.

Noted treatment: oral pan-JAK inhibitor, 5-10 mg twice daily. TCR sequencing used cDNA made by reverse transcription of extracted RNA. Only in-frame clones appear in the TCRdb table, and some are missing; sequencing was by immunoSEQ multiplex PCR. The table records roughly 200,000 clones, less than 50% of them present only once. This clonotype originated in a human donor with alopecia areata. The sample consisted of CD4+ T cells sorted from blood, taken at approximately week 39, from a patient treated with tofacitinib.

The CDR3 is CAWSARGRRTGELFF. The CDR3 DNA is TGTGCCTGGAGTGCCCGCGGGAGACGGACCGGGGAGCTGTTTTTT. V is TRBV30 and J is TRBJ2-2; 7 bases fit TRBD2. The V gene end was trimmed by 1 base and the J gene end by 5 bases; junction bases not matched to a gene: 7. There are 15 residues in the CDR3. Germline CDR1 reads GTSNPN; CDR2 reads SVGIG (reference sequence). The full variable domain, completed using reference TRBV30 and TRBJ2-2, is SQTIHQWPATLVQPVGSPLSLECTVEGTSNPNLYWYRQAAGRGLQLLFYSVGIGQISSEVPQNLSASRPQDRQFILSSKKLLLSDSGFYLCAWSARGRRTGELFFGEGSRLTVL.